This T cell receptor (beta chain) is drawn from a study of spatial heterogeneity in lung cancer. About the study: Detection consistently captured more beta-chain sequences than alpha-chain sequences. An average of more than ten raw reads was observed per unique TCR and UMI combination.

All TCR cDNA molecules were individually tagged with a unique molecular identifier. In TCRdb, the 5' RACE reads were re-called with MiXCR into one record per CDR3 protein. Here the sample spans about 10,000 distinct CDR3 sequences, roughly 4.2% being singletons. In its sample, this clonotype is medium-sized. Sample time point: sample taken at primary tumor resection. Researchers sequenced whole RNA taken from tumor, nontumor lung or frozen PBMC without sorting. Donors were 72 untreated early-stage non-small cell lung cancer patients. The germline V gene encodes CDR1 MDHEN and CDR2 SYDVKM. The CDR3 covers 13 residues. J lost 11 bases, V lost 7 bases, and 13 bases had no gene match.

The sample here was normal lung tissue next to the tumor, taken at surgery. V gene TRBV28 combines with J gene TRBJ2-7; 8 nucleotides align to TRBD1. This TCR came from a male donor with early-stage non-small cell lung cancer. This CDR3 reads CASTIPGTGSKYF. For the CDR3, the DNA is TGTGCCAGCACCATACCCGGGACAGGTAGTAAGTACTTC.